These T cell receptor beta chains were read from a single sample in a study of a mutant IDH1 vaccine in newly diagnosed glioma. Their target antigens are unknown. TCRdb's table, derived via immunoSEQ multiplex PCR, lists solely in-frame clones and lacks some. The top ten hold around 1.5% of the sample, which has about 56,000 clones, around 85% seen once. Sequenced material: PBMCs, taken from a glioma patient whose treatment included an IDH1 peptide vaccine. The receptors come from a middle-aged man with glioma. CDR3s include the opening cysteine and the closing phenylalanine or tryptophan. A D gene is named only where the DNA matches it firmly. Size is stated for part of the rows, as once, few or many counts, or as a class when the clone is expanded.

TRBV5-1	13	NA	TRBJ2-3	TRBD1	TGCGCCAGCGGGACAGGGGGGTCAGATACGCAGTATTTT	CASGTGGSDTQYF
TRBV5-1	13	NA	TRBJ2-5	NA	TGCGCCAGCAGCTTAGCGGTCCTGGAGACCCAGTACTTC	CASSLAVLETQYF
TRBV4-3	15	NA	TRBJ2-2	TRBD1	TGCGCCAGCAGCCATGACAGGGTGAACACCGGGGAGCTGTTTTTT	CASSHDRVNTGELFF
TRBV19	14	once	TRBJ1-3	NA	TGTGCCAGTAGCAAAACGGGCGACGGAAACACCATATATTTT	CASSKTGDGNTIYF
TRBV5-6	16	once	TRBJ2-1	NA	TGTGCCAGCAGCTTTGGTAGCGGGACAGTCTACAATGAGCAGTTCTTC	CASSFGSGTVYNEQFF
TRBV15	16	NA	TRBJ1-1	NA	TGTGCCACCAGCAGAGGGAACTACAGGGTGAGCACTGAAGCTTTCTTT	CATSRGNYRVSTEAFF
TRBV5-4	14	NA	TRBJ1-2	NA	TGTGCCAGCAGCTTGGACAGGGCTAACTATGGCTACACCTTC	CASSLDRANYGYTF
TRBV2	12	NA	TRBJ2-7	NA	TGTGCCAGCAGTCAGGGGCACTACGAGCAGTACTTC	CASSQGHYEQYF
TRBV27	11	NA	TRBJ2-3	NA	TGTGCCAGCACCCGGGCGGATACGCAGTATTTT	CASTRADTQYF
TRBV6-6	16	few	TRBJ2-7	TRBD1	TGTGCCAGCAGTTCCCAAGGACAGGGGAGGCCCTACGAGCAGTACTTC	CASSSQGQGRPYEQYF
TRBV7-9	16	NA	TRBJ2-7	TRBD2	TGTGCCAGCAGCGGGGGGACTAGCGGGCGCTCCTACGAGCAGTACTTC	CASSGGTSGRSYEQYF
TRBV5-1	11	NA	TRBJ2-3	NA	TGCGCCAGCATGGCAGGAGAGGCGCAGTATTTT	CASMAGEAQYF
TRBV4-3	13	NA	TRBJ1-2	NA	TGCGCCAGCAGCCAATTATTCAACTATGGCTACACCTTC	CASSQLFNYGYTF
TRBV9	14	NA	TRBJ2-3	TRBD2	TGTGCCAGCAGCTCAGCGGGATTCACAGATACGCAGTATTTT	CASSSAGFTDTQYF
TRBV6-5	15	once	TRBJ1-4	NA	TGTGCCAGCAGCCGGAAGACAGCCGGCGGGGAAAAACTGTTTTTT	CASSRKTAGGEKLFF
TRBV7-8	17	NA	TRBJ1-2	NA	TGTGCCAGCAGCTCCCTACCGAGGACAGACCCTAACTATGGCTACACCTTC	CASSSLPRTDPNYGYTF
TRBV7-8	13	NA	TRBJ2-5	NA	TGTGCCAGCAGCTTAAGGGTGCGGGAGACCCAGTACTTC	CASSLRVRETQYF
TRBV6-5	15	once	TRBJ1-2	NA	TGTGCCAGCAGTTACGACCTCACAGGCGACTATGGCTACACCTTC	CASSYDLTGDYGYTF
TRBV6-5	14	NA	TRBJ2-7	NA	TGTGCCAGCAGAATTATCAGGGAGAGGGGCGAGCAGTACTTC	CASRIIRERGEQYF
TRBV10-1	19	NA	TRBJ2-6	TRBD2	TGCGCCAGCAGTGAGTCCGAGACTAGCGGGAGACGTGGGGCCAACGTCCTGACTTTC	CASSESETSGRRGANVLTF
TRBV27	15	NA	TRBJ2-1	TRBD2	TGTGCCAGCAGTCCGACTAGCCTAGTGTACAATGAGCAGTTCTTC	CASSPTSLVYNEQFF
TRBV6-5	15	NA	TRBJ2-1	TRBD2	TGTGCCAGCAGACCCCTAGCGGGAGTAGCCAATGAGCAGTTCTTC	CASRPLAGVANEQFF
TRBV20-1	11	NA	TRBJ1-1	NA	TGCAGTGCTAGCAGGGCCCGTGAAGCTTTCTTT	CSASRAREAFF
TRBV2	14	few	TRBJ2-5	NA	TGTGCCAGCAGGTGGACTTGGTACCAAGAGACCCAGTACTTC	CASRWTWYQETQYF
TRBV7-9	15	NA	TRBJ2-2	TRBD1	TGTGCCAGCAGTCGAGAGGGGGCAATGGCCGGGGAGCTGTTTTTT	CASSREGAMAGELFF
TRBV25-1	12	once	TRBJ2-7	NA	TGTGCCAGCAGGGGGCCATCCTACGAGCAGTACTTC	CASRGPSYEQYF
TRBV4-1	17	NA	TRBJ1-1	NA	TGCGCCAGCAGCCAAGATTGGAGGGGCACTATGAACACTGAAGCTTTCTTT	CASSQDWRGTMNTEAFF
TRBV19	13	once	TRBJ1-1	NA	TGTGCCAGTAGTAGGTTCAGGGATACTGAAGCTTTCTTT	CASSRFRDTEAFF
TRBV2	15	NA	TRBJ2-1	NA	TGTGCCAGCAGTGAAGTGGGCGGGAAGTATTATGAGCAGTTCTTC	CASSEVGGKYYEQFF
TRBV7-2	16	NA	TRBJ2-5	TRBD1	TGTGCCAGCAGCTTAGCACTGACAGGGGGGCAAGAGACCCAGTACTTC	CASSLALTGGQETQYF
TRBV5-3	17	NA	TRBJ2-1	TRBD1	TGTGCCAGAAGCAAGGACAGGGGGCGGCTACCCGTCAATGAGCAGTTCTTC	CARSKDRGRLPVNEQFF
TRBV4-1	14	NA	TRBJ2-2	NA	TGCGCCAGCAGCCAGGGTCTATTATCCGGGGAGCTGTTTTTT	CASSQGLLSGELFF
TRBV10-3	16	few	TRBJ2-1	NA	TGTGCCATCAGTGAGCAGAATAGCGGCTACTACAATGAGCAGTTCTTC	CAISEQNSGYYNEQFF
TRBV7-2	15	NA	TRBJ2-7	TRBD1	TGTGCCAGCAGCTTAGGTTCGGGACAGGGATACGAGCAGTACTTC	CASSLGSGQGYEQYF
TRBV9	16	once	TRBJ2-1	TRBD2	TGTGCCAGCAGCGAAAGAGGTAGCGGGAGGGACAATGAGCAGTTCTTC	CASSERGSGRDNEQFF
TRBV5-1	13	once	TRBJ2-5	NA	TGCGCCAGCAGCGGGGACCGTGGAGAGACCCAGTACTTC	CASSGDRGETQYF
TRBV10-2	14	NA	TRBJ1-2	TRBD1	TGCGCCAGCAGTGAGCAGACAGGGCCCTATGGCTACACCTTC	CASSEQTGPYGYTF
TRBV19	14	NA	TRBJ2-7	NA	TGTGCCAGTAGTATCTACATCGGGGACTACGAGCAGTACTTC	CASSIYIGDYEQYF
TRBV7-9	12	NA	TRBJ2-5	NA	TGTGCCAGCAGCCGGACACAAGAGACCCAGTACTTC	CASSRTQETQYF
TRBV5-3	15	NA	TRBJ1-4	NA	TGTGCCGAGGACTTTGGCCAGGCAACTAATGAAAAACTGTTTTTT	CAEDFGQATNEKLFF
TRBV5-4	16	NA	TRBJ1-4	NA	TGTGCCAGCAGCCGCGGCTCCCGTCTTACTAATGAAAAACTGTTTTTT	CASSRGSRLTNEKLFF
TRBV12-5	16	few	TRBJ1-1	NA	TGTGCTAGTGGTTTGGTACCCATGTTAAAGAACACTGAAGCTTTCTTT	CASGLVPMLKNTEAFF
TRBV5-1	20	NA	TRBJ2-3	NA	TGCGCCAGCAGCGGCGGACAGGCTGGGTCCTGGTGGGAGGGCACAGATACGCAGTATTTT	CASSGGQAGSWWEGTDTQYF
TRBV9	17	once	TRBJ2-7	TRBD2	TGTGCCAGCAGCGTAGAACCCGAGGGACTAGCGTCCTACGAGCAGTACTTC	CASSVEPEGLASYEQYF